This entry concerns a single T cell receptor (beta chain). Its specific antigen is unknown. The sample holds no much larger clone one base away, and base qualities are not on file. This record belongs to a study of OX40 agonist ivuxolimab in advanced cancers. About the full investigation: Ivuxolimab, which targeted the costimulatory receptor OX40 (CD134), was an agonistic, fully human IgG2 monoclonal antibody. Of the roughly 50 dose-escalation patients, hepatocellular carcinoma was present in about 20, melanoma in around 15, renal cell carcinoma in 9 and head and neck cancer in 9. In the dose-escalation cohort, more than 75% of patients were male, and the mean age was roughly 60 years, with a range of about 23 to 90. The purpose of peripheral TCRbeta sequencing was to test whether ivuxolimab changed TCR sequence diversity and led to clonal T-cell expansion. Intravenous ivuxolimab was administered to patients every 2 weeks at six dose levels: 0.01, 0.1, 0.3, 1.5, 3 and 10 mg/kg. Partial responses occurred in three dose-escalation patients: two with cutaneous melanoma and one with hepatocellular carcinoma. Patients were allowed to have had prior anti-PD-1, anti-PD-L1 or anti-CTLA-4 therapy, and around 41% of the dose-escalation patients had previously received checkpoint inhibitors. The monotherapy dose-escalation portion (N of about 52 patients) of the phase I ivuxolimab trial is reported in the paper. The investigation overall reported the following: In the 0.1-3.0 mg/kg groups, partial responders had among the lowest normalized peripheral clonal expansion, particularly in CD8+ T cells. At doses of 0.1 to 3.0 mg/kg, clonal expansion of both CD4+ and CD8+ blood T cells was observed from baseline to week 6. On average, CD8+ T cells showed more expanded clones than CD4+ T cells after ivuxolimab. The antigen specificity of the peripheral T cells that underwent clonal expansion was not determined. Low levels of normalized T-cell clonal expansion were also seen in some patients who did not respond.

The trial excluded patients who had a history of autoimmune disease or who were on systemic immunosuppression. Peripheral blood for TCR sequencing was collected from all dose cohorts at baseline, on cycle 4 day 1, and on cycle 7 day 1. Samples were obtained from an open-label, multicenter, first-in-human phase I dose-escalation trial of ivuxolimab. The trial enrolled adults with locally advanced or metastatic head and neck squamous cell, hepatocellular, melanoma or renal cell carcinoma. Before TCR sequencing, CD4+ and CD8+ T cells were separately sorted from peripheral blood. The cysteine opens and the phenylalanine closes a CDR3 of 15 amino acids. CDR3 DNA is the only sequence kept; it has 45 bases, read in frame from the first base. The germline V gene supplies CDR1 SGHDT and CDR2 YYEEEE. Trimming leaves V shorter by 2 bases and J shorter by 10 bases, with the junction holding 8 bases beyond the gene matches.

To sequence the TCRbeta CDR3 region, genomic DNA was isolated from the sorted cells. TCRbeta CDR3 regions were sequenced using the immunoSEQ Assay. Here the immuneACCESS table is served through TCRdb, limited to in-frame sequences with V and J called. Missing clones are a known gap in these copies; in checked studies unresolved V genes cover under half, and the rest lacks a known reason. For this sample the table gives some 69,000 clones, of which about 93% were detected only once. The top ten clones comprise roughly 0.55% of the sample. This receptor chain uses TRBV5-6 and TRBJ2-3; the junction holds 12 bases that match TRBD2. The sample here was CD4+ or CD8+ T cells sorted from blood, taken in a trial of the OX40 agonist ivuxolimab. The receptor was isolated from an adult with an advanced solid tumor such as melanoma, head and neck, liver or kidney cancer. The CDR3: CASSFGLAGTVAQYF. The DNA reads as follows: TGTGCCAGCAGCTTCGGACTAGCGGGAACGGTTGCGCAGTATTTT. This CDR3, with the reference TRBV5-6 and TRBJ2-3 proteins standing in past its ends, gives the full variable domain DAGVTQSPTHLIKTRGQQVTLRCSPKSGHDTVSWYQQALGQGPQFIFQYYEEEERQRGNFPDRFSGHQFPNYSSELNVNALLLGDSALYLCASSFGLAGTVAQYFGPGTRLTVL.